One sample yielded the 28 T cell receptor beta chains listed below, sequenced in a study of CD8+ T cells in alopecia areata. cDNA serving as the sequencing template came from extracted, reverse transcribed RNA. TCRdb keeps only in-frame clones here, not all; method: immunoSEQ multiplex PCR. This sample has about 140,000 clones, with about 51% found just once. Treatment of the sample: oral pan-JAK inhibitor, 5-10 mg twice daily. The material was CD8+ T cells sorted from blood, obtained at week 4, from a patient treated with tofacitinib. The origin of the receptors is a human donor with alopecia areata.

The chain recombines TRBV6-5 with TRBJ2-1; the D gene is possibly TRBD2 (5 bases). Germline loops: CDR1 MNHEY, CDR2 SVGAGI. Trimming stripped 0 bases from V and 10 bases from J, with 10 bases between. The CDR3 totals 13 residues. The CDR3 reads CASSYSEGVEQFF. The CDR3 DNA reads as TGTGCCAGCAGTTACTCTGAGGGAGTCGAGCAGTTCTTC.

In this sample, this clone turned up a few times. The CDR3 nucleotides are TGTGGAGGTGAGAACACTGAAGCTTTCTTT. Residues: CGGENTEAFF. V usage is TRBV7-9 and J usage is TRBJ1-1; D not resolved. The germline CDR1 and CDR2 sequences are SEHNR and FQNEAQ (reference sequence). The CDR3 consists of 10 residues. Full variable domain (rest looked up from reference TRBV7-9 and TRBJ1-1): DTGVSQNPRHKITKRGQNVTFRCDPISEHNRLYWYRQTLGQGPEFLTYFQNEAQLEKSRLLSDRFSAERPKGSFSTLEIQRTEQGDSAMYLCGGENTEAFFGQGTRLTVV.

This chain links TRBV2 with TRBJ1-5; D unclear. The CDR3 sequence is 13 residues long. Germline CDR1 is SNHLY and CDR2 is FYNNEI. V lost 6 bases and J lost 3, with 9 bases in between. CDR3 nucleotides: TGTGCCAGCAGCGAGGAATCCAATCAGCCCCAGCATTTT. Amino acids: CASSEESNQPQHF.

The chain combines TRBV11-2 with TRBJ2-5, with 7 bases fitting TRBD1. This CDR3 contains 16 residues. The junction had 13 bases not matched to a gene; V was cut back by 4 bases and J by 5 bases. In germline, CDR1 is SGHAT, CDR2 FQNNGV. For the CDR3, the DNA is TGTGCCAGCAGCTCCACAGGGGAGAGGGGTAGGGAGACCCAGTACTTC. Translated: CASSSTGERGRETQYF.

This sequence joins TRBV4-1 and TRBJ1-5, with D maybe TRBD1 (6 bases). CDR3 length equals 15 residues. Germline CDR1 is MGHRA and CDR2 is YSYEKL. Deletions cut 0 bases from V and 3 bases from J, with 9 bases between. CDR3 region: CASSQDPGANQPQHF. CDR3 bases: TGCGCCAGCAGCCAAGACCCAGGGGCCAATCAGCCCCAGCATTTT.

This clone was seen more than once but under ten times. This rearrangement joins TRBV15 to TRBJ2-3; D gene uncertain. Deletions cut 6 bases from V and 1 base from J, with 14 bases between. Germline lookup yields CDR1 LNHNV and CDR2 YYDKDF (reference sequence). The CDR3 loop spans 15 amino acids. This chain's CDR3 is CATRRSSWGTDTQYF. The CDR3 region has the DNA TGTGCCACCAGACGGTCGAGCTGGGGCACAGATACGCAGTATTTT. The full variable domain, its missing parts supplied by reference TRBV15 and TRBJ2-3, is DAMVIQNPRYQVTQFGKPVTLSCSQTLNHNVMYWYQQKSSQAPKLLFHYYDKDFNNEADTPDNFQSRRPNTSFCFLDIRSPGLGDTAMYLCATRRSSWGTDTQYFGPGTRLTVL.

V usage is TRBV4-1 and J usage is TRBJ1-5; TRBD1 matches 8 bases. Germline-derived CDR1 and CDR2 are MGHRA and YSYEKL. The CDR3 has 18 amino acids. V was pared by 0 bases and J by 2 bases, with 9 bases of the junction left unmatched. The CDR3 spells CASSQDRGQGNGNQPQHF. CDR3 coding DNA: TGCGCCAGCAGCCAAGATCGAGGACAGGGAAATGGCAATCAGCCCCAGCATTTT.

The chain recombines TRBV29-1 with TRBJ2-2, with TRBD1 as a possible D gene (6 bases). CDR1 is SQVTM, CDR2 ANQGSEA, per germline. V was pared by 7 bases and J by 3 bases, with 9 bases between. This CDR3 comprises 12 residues. CDR3 DNA: TGCAGCGCCCGGACAGACACCGGGGAGCTGTTTTTT. This encodes CSARTDTGELFF.

This clone was seen a few times. The V gene is TRBV27, the J gene TRBJ1-2, with D possibly TRBD1 on 6 matching bases. CDR3 length: 12 amino acids. Germline CDR1 MNHEY, CDR2 SMNVEV (reference sequence). The V end was cut by 6 bases, the J end by 7 bases, with 12 bases between. The CDR3 DNA is TGTGCCAGCAGCACAGGGATGGGTGGCTACACCTTC. It encodes CASSTGMGGYTF.

This clone has a handful of counts. The gene calls are TRBV6-5 and TRBJ1-3; TRBD1 agrees at 7 bases. The junction had 0 bases not matched to a gene; V was cut back by 2 bases and J by 2 bases. This CDR3 is built from 14 residues. The germline CDR1 and CDR2 sequences are MNHEY and SVGAGI. The CDR3 DNA follows: TGTGCCAGCAGTTACGACAGGGCTGGAAACACCATATATTTT. Its translation: CASSYDRAGNTIYF.

The rearrangement links TRBV5-4 to TRBJ2-7; TRBD1 agrees at 11 bases. V was clipped by 6 bases and J by 1 base; unmatched bases: 3. The CDR3 spans 14 residues. CDR1 SGHNT and CDR2 YYREEE come from the germline V gene (reference sequence). CDR3 residues: CASTWDRGSYEQYF. CDR3 sequence (DNA): TGTGCCAGCACCTGGGACAGGGGGTCCTACGAGCAGTACTTC.

V usage is TRBV6-5 and J usage is TRBJ2-7; 7 nucleotides match TRBD1. The CDR3 contains 14 residues. CDR1 and CDR2 from the germline V gene are MNHEY and SVGAGI. Germline trimming cut 4 bases from V and 2 bases from J; bases unmatched to any gene: 5. The CDR3 bases are TGTGCCAGCAGTTCCCCGACAGGGACCTACGAGCAGTACTTC. It specifies CASSSPTGTYEQYF.

This sequence joins TRBV7-8 and TRBJ2-7, with D unclear. The CDR3 length is 13 residues. Trimming pared 0 bases from V and 4 bases from J, leaving 7 bases between. Germline loops: CDR1 SGHVS, CDR2 FQNEAQ. The CDR3: CASSLAETYEQYF. Written as DNA, the CDR3 is TGTGCCAGCAGCTTAGCAGAAACGTACGAGCAGTACTTC.

This clone turned up a few times. This chain connects TRBV12-5 to TRBJ2-1, with D possibly matching TRBD1 (5 bases). Germline-derived CDR1 and CDR2 are LGHNT and FRNRAP. This CDR3 is built from 15 residues. Trimming shortened V by 0 bases and J by 3 bases, and 9 bases separated the two germline ends. CDR3 DNA: TGTGCTAGTGGTTTGGTAAGGGGAATCTACAATGAGCAGTTCTTC. As protein: CASGLVRGIYNEQFF.

This chain joins TRBV2 and TRBJ1-2; D not resolved. The CDR3 length is 15 residues. In germline, CDR1 is SNHLY, CDR2 FYNNEI. Trimming cost V 1 base and J 2 bases, with 11 bases left between them. This chain's CDR3 is CASSEGFLQNYGYTF. In nucleotides, the CDR3 is TGTGCCAGCAGTGAAGGGTTTTTACAGAACTATGGCTACACCTTC.

This chain uses TRBV29-1 with TRBJ1-2; a possible D gene is TRBD1 (5 bases). The CDR3 has 12 amino acids. Looked up from germline, CDR1 is SQVTM and CDR2 is ANQGSEA. Trimming stripped 7 bases from V and 7 bases from J, with 16 bases between. CDR3 amino acids: CSAVGTDLGYTF. The DNA for the CDR3 is TGCAGCGCCGTCGGGACGGATCTTGGCTACACCTTC.

J is TRBJ1-4 and V is TRBV5-1, with 9 positions matching TRBD1. The germline CDR1 and CDR2 sequences are SGHRS and YFSETQ. With V trimmed by 6 bases and J by 0 bases, 9 bases remained unmatched. This CDR3 spans 17 amino acids. CDR3 in amino acids: CASTLGQGPATNEKLFF. In DNA form, the CDR3 reads TGCGCCAGCACCCTGGGACAGGGACCTGCAACTAATGAAAAACTGTTTTTT.

V gene TRBV4-1 combines with J gene TRBJ2-1, with 11 bases identical to TRBD2. Germline V gives CDR1 MGHRA, CDR2 YSYEKL. The V segment lost 4 bases and the J segment 8 bases; nucleotides outside the gene matches: 7. The CDR3 has 15 amino acids. The CDR3 nucleotides are TGCGCCAGCAGCCTCACTAGCGGGGGTGGAGATGAGCAGTTCTTC. Protein sequence: CASSLTSGGGDEQFF.

The chain joins TRBV5-6 to TRBJ2-7; 10 bases align to TRBD2. The germline gives CDR1 SGHDT, CDR2 YYEEEE. V shed 1 base, J shed 1 base, and the junction held 5 bases outside the gene matches. The CDR3 runs 16 residues. The DNA of the CDR3 is TGTGCCAGCAGCTTGTTAGTAGCGGGGGGATCCTACGAGCAGTACTTC. This sequence encodes CASSLLVAGGSYEQYF.

As concerns this clone: The likely explanation is a read error, given a far larger clone one base away. The gene calls are TRBV7-8 and TRBJ2-4, with 8 bases that match TRBD1. The end of the DNA is better explained by TRBJ2-7, so the J call may be wrong. CDR3 length: 13 amino acids. Germline CDR1 and CDR2: SGHVS and FQNEAQ. CDR3 in amino acids: CASSSGQAHEQYF. In DNA, the CDR3 is TGTGCCAGCAGCTCGGGACAGGCCCACGAGCAGTACTTC.

This chain joins TRBV2 and TRBJ2-7; D may correspond to TRBD1 or TRBD2 (5 bases each). Per germline, CDR1 SNHLY and CDR2 FYNNEI. The CDR3 extends over 14 amino acids. Trimming stripped 8 bases from V and 0 bases from J, with 14 bases between. The CDR3 is CASPGDRGSYEQYF. The CDR3 nucleotides are TGTGCCAGCCCTGGGGACCGGGGCTCCTACGAGCAGTACTTC.

Regarding this clone: One base separates it from a far larger clone, so it is likely a read error. The CDR3 DNA reads as TGTGCCAGCAGCTTGGGGACAGGGGACCAAGAGACCCAGTACTTC. Its translation is CASSLGTGDQETQYF. The chain uses TRBV4-1 and TRBJ2-5, with 10 positions matching TRBD1. This CDR3 has 15 amino acids. The germline V gene encodes CDR1 MGHRA and CDR2 YSYEKL.

About this clone itself: The same CDR3 arises from other DNA sequences in this sample as well. The CDR3: CASSVGGGSYNEQFF. For the CDR3, the DNA is TGTGCCAGCAGCGTAGGTGGCGGGTCCTACAATGAGCAGTTCTTC. The gene calls are TRBV9 and TRBJ2-1, with D possibly matching TRBD2 (5 bases). The germline CDR1 and CDR2 sequences are SGDLS and YYNGEE. Deletions cut 0 bases from V and 1 base from J, with 8 bases between. This CDR3 contains 15 residues.

This sequence joins TRBV9 and TRBJ2-5; 9 bases are a match to TRBD2. The CDR3 is 17 amino acids. The germline V gene encodes CDR1 SGDLS and CDR2 YYNGEE. The V and J ends lost 4 bases and 1 base, in that order; junction bases with no gene match: 11. The CDR3, as DNA: TGTGCCAGCAGCATATCGACTAGCGGTGACCTCCAAGAGACCCAGTACTTC. It encodes CASSISTSGDLQETQYF.

This clone was seen only a few times. The rearrangement links TRBV29-1 to TRBJ2-7; 9 bases are a match to TRBD1. After removal of 6 bases from V and 2 bases from J, the junction contained 8 bases not matched to a gene. This CDR3 has 14 amino acids. Germline loops: CDR1 SQVTM, CDR2 ANQGSEA. The chain's CDR3 is CSVDPGTGTYEQYF. As DNA, the CDR3 is TGCAGCGTGGACCCCGGGACAGGGACCTACGAGCAGTACTTC.

The chain employs TRBV30 and TRBJ2-3; 9 bases fit TRBD1. The CDR3 is made up of 15 amino acids. V lost 2 bases and J lost 1; bases outside the gene matches: 4. CDR1 is GTSNPN and CDR2 is SVGIG in the germline V gene (reference sequence). CDR3 nucleotide sequence: TGTGCCTGGAGTTTAAGGACAGGGGGCACAGATACGCAGTATTTT. Translated: CAWSLRTGGTDTQYF.

V usage is TRBV6-5 and J usage is TRBJ2-7; D is undetermined. The CDR3 contains 14 residues. The V end lost 0 bases, the J end lost 3 bases, and 9 bases lay between the germline ends. The germline CDR1 and CDR2 sequences are MNHEY and SVGAGI. The CDR3 DNA follows: TGTGCCAGCAGTTACTCATCACCGCACTACGAGCAGTACTTC. Translation: CASSYSSPHYEQYF.

The rearrangement uses TRBV7-8 and TRBJ1-2; TRBD1 aligns across 7 bases. CDR1 and CDR2 from the germline V gene are SGHVS and FQNEAQ. The CDR3 runs to 15 residues. J lost 4 bases, V lost 6 bases, and 11 bases had no gene match. CDR3 in amino acids: CASSRQGRGSYGYTF. CDR3 DNA: TGTGCCAGCAGTCGACAGGGTCGCGGCAGCTATGGCTACACCTTC.